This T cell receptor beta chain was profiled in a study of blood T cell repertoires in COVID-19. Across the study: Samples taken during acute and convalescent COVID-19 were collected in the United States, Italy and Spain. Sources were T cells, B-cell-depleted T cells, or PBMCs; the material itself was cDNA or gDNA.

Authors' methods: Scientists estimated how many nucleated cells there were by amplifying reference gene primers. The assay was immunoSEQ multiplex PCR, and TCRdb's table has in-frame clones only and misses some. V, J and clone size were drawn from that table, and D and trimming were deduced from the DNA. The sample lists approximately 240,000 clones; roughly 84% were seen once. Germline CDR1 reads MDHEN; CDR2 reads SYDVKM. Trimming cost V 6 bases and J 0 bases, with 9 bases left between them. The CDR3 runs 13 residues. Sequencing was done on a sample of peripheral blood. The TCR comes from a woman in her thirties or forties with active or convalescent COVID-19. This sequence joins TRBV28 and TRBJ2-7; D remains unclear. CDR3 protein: CASSRPSSYEQYV. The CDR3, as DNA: TGTGCCAGCAGCAGACCTAGCTCCTACGAGCAGTACGTC.